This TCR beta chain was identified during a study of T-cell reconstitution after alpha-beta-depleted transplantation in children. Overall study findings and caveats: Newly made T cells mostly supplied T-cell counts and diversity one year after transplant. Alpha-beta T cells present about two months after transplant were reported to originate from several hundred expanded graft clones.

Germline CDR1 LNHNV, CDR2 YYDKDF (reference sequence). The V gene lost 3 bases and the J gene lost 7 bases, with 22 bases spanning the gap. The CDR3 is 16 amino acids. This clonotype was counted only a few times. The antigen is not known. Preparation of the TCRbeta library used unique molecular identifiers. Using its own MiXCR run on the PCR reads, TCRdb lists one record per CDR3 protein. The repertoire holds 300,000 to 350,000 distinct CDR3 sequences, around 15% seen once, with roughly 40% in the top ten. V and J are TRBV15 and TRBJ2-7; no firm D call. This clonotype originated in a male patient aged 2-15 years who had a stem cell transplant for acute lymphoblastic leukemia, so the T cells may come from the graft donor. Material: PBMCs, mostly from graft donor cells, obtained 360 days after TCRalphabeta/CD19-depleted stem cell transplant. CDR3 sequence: CATSRLRPSDRAEQYF. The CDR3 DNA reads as TGTGCCACCAGCAGGTTAAGGCCGTCAGACCGGGCGGAGCAGTACTTC.